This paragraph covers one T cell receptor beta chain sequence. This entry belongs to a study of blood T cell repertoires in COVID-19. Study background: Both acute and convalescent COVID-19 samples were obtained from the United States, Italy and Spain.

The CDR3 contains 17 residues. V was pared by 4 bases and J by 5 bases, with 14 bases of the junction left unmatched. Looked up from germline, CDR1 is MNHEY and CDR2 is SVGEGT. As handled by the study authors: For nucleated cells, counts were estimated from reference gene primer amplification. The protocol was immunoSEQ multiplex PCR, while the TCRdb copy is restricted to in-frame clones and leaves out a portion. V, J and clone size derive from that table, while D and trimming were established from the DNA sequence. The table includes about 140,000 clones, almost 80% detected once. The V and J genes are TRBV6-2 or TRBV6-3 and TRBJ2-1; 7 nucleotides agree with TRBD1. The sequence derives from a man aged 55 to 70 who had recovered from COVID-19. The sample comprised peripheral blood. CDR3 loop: CASSSPPVGQFHNEQFF. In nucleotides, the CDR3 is TGTGCCAGCAGTTCCCCCCCTGTGGGACAGTTCCACAATGAGCAGTTCTTC.